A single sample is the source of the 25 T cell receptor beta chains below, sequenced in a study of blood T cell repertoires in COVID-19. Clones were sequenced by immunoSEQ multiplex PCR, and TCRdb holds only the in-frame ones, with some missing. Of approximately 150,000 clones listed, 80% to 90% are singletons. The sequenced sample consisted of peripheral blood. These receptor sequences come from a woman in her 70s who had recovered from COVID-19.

The CDR3 sequence is CAIRPDRGADEQYF. The CDR3 DNA is TGTGCCATCAGGCCGGACAGGGGCGCCGACGAGCAGTACTTC. The chain links TRBV10-3 to TRBJ2-7; TRBD1 aligns across 9 bases. The germline CDR1 and CDR2 sequences are ENHRY and SYGVKD. CDR3 length: 14 amino acids. After removal of 6 bases from V and 5 bases from J, the junction contained 8 bases not matched to a gene.

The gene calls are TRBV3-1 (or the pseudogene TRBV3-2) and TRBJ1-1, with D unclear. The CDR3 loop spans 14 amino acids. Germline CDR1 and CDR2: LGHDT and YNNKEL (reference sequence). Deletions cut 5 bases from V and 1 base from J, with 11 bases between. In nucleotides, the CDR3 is TGTGCCAGCAGCACAGAATTGGGGAACACTGAAGCTTTCTTT. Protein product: CASSTELGNTEAFF.

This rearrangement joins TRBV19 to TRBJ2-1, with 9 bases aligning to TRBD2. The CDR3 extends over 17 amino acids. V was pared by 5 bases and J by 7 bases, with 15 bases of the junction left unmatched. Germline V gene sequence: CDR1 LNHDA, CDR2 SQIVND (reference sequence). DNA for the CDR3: TGTGCCAGTAGTCCCATCCGTAGCGGGGGCCCCAGAAATGAGCAGTTCTTC. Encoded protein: CASSPIRSGGPRNEQFF.

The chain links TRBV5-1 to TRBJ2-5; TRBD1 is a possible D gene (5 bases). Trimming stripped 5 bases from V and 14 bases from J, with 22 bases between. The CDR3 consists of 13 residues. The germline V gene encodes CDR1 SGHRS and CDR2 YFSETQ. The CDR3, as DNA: TGCGCCAGCAGTGGGCAGGGTCTGTCCCGGAGCTACTTC. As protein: CASSGQGLSRSYF.

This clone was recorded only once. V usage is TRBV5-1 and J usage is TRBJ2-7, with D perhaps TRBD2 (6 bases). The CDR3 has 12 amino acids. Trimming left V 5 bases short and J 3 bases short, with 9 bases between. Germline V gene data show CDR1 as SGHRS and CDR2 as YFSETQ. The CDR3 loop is CASRGTGYEQYF. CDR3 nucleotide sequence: TGCGCCAGCAGGGGGACTGGCTACGAGCAGTACTTC.

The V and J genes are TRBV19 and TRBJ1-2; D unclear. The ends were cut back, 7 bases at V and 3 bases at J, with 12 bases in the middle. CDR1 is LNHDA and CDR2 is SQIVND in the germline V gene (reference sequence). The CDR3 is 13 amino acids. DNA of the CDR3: TGTGCCAGTACCCCGAGGCTGGACTATGGCTACACCTTC. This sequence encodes CASTPRLDYGYTF.

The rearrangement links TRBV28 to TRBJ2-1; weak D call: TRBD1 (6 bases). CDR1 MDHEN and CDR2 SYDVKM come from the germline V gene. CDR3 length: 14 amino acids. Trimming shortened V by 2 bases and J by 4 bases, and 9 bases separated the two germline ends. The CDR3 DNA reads TGTGCCAGCAGTTTAGGGGGCCTATACAATGAGCAGTTCTTC. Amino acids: CASSLGGLYNEQFF.

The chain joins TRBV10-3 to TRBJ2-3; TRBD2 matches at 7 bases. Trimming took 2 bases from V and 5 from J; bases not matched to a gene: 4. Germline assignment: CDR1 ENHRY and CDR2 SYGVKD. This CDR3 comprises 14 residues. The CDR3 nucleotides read TGTGCCATCAGTGAGGGGGGGGACGGAGATACGCAGTATTTT. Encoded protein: CAISEGGDGDTQYF.

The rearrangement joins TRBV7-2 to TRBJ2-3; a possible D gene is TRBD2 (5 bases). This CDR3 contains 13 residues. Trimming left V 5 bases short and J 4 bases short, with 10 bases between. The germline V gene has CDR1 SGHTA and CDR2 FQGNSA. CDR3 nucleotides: TGTGCCAGCAGCCGGGATTCGGCAGATACGCAGTATTTT. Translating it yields CASSRDSADTQYF.

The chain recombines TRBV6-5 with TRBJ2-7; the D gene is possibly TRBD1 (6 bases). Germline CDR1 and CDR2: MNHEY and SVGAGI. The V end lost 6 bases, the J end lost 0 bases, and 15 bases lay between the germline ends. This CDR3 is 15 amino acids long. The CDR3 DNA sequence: TGTGCCAGCAGCTTAAGACAGGCAAGCTCCTACGAGCAGTACTTC. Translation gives CASSLRQASSYEQYF.

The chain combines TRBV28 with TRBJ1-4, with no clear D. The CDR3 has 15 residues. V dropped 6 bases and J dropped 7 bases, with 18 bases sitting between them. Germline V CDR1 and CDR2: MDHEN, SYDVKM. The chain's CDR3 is CASSTRGGLVEKLFF. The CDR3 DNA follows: TGTGCCAGCAGCACCCGAGGAGGGTTGGTTGAAAAACTGTTTTTT.

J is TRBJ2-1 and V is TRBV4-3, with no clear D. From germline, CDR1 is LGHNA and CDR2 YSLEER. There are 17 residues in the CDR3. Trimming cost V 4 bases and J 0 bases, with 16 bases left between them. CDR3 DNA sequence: TGCGCCAGCAGCCGTGAGGTGGTTAGAAGCTCCTACAATGAGCAGTTCTTC. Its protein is CASSREVVRSSYNEQFF.

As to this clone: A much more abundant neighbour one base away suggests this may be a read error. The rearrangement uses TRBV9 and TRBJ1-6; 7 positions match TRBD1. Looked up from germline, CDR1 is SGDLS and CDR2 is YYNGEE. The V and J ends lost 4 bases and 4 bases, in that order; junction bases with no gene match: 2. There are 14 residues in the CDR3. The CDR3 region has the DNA TGTGCCAGCAGCCTGGGACAGTATAATTCACCCCTCCACTTT. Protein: CASSLGQYNSPLHF.

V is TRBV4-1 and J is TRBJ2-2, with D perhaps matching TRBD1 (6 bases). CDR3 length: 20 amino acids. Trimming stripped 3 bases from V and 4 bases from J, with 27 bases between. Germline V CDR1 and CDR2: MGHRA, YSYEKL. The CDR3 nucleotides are TGCGCCAGCAGCCAGGTGTACAGGGACCTTGGGGAAGAGGGCACCGGGGAGCTGTTTTTT. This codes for CASSQVYRDLGEEGTGELFF.

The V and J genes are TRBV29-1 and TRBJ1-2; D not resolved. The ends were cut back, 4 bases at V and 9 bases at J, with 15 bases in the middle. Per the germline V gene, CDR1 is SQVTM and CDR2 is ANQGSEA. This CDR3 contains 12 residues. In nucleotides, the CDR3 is TGCAGCGTTGGAACCGGCGGGGAAAGCTACACCTTC. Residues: CSVGTGGESYTF.

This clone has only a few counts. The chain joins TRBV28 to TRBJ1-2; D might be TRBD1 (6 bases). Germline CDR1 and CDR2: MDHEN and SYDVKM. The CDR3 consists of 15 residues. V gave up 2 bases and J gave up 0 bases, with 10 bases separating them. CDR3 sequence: CASSLVDSANYGYTF. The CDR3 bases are TGTGCCAGCAGTTTAGTGGACAGCGCTAACTATGGCTACACCTTC.

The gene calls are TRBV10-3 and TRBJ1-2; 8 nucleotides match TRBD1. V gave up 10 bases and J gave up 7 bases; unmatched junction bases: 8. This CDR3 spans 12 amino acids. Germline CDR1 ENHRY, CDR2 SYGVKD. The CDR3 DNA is TGTGCCACCGGGACAGGCGCGTTTGGCTACACCTTC. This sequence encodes CATGTGAFGYTF.

The CDR3 is CASSLGWLALTGELFF. The CDR3 DNA sequence: TGTGCCAGCAGCTTAGGGTGGCTAGCGCTAACCGGGGAGCTGTTTTTT. This chain connects TRBV7-6 to TRBJ2-2; possible D gene TRBD2, 6 bases. Germline V gene data show CDR1 as SGHVS and CDR2 as FNYEAQ. The V gene lost 1 base and the J gene lost 5 bases, with 14 bases spanning the gap. CDR3 size: 16 residues.

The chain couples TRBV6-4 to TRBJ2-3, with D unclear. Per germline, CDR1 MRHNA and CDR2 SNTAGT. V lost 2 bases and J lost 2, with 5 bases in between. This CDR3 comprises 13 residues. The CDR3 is CASSDGPTDTQYF. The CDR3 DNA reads TGTGCCAGCAGTGACGGGCCCACAGATACGCAGTATTTT.

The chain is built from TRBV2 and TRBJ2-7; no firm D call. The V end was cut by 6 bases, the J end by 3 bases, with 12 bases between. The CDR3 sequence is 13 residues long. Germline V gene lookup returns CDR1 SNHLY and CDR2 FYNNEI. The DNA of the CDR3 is TGTGCCAGCAGGGCGCAGGTGGGCTACGAGCAGTACTTC. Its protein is CASRAQVGYEQYF.

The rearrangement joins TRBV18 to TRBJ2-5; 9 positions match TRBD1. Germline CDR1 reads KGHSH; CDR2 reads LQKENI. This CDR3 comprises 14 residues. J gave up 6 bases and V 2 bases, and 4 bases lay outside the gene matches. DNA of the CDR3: TGTGCCAGCTCACCATCGGACAGGGGCCAGACCCAGTACTTC. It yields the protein CASSPSDRGQTQYF.

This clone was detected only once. DNA of the CDR3: TGTGCCAGCAGCTTAGGCCCCAGGGGCTCTGGAAACACCATATATTTT. Amino acid sequence: CASSLGPRGSGNTIYF. The chain combines TRBV7-8 with TRBJ1-3, with a weak D call TRBD1 (6 bases). CDR3 size: 16 residues. The germline V and J ends were trimmed by 1 base and 0 bases, with 10 bases remaining between them. The germline CDR1 and CDR2 sequences are SGHVS and FQNEAQ. Using reference TRBV7-8 and TRBJ1-3 for the parts outside the CDR3, the full variable domain is GAGVSQSPRYKVAKRGQDVALRCDPISGHVSLFWYQQALGQGPEFLTYFQNEAQLDKSGLPSDRFFAERPEGSVSTLKIQRTQQEDSAVYLCASSLGPRGSGNTIYFGEGSWLTVV.

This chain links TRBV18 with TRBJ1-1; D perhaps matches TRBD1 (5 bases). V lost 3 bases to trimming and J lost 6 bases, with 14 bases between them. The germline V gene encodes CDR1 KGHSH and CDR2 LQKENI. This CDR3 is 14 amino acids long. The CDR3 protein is CASSPTVPVAEAFF. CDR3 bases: TGTGCCAGCTCACCGACAGTCCCTGTGGCTGAAGCTTTCTTT.

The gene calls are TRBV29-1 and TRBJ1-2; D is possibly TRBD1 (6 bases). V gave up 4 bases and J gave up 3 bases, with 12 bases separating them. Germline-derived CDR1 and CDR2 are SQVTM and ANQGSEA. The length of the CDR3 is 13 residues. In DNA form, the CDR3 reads TGCAGCGTTGGCACAGGGACCGACTATGGCTACACCTTC. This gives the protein CSVGTGTDYGYTF. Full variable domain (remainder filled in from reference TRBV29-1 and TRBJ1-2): SAVISQKPSRDICQRGTSLTIQCQVDSQVTMMFWYRQQPGQSLTLIATANQGSEATYESGFVIDKFPISRPNLTFSTLTVSNMSPEDSSIYLCSVGTGTDYGYTFGSGTRLTVV.

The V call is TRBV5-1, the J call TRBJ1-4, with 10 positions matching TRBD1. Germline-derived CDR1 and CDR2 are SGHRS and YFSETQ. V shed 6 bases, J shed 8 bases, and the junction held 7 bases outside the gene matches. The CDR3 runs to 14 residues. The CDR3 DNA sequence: TGCGCCAGCACCCTGGGACAGGGGAAAGAAAAACTGTTTTTT. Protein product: CASTLGQGKEKLFF. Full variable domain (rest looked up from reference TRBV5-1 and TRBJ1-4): KAGVTQTPRYLIKTRGQQVTLSCSPISGHRSVSWYQQTPGQGLQFLFEYFSETQRNKGNFPGRFSGRQFSNSRSEMNVSTLELGDSALYLCASTLGQGKEKLFFGSGTQLSVL.